Presented here are 2 T cell receptor beta chains from one specimen sequenced in a study of control samples from healthy donors and cancer patients. Data came from immunoSEQ multiplex PCR; TCRdb stores just in-frame clones and leaves some out. The table has more than 150,000 clones, 92% seen once; the top ten hold 0.68%. The source material was blood. The receptors come from a woman aged 25 to 39 in good health.

V and J are TRBV28 and TRBJ1-2; TRBD1 matches 9 bases. J lost 7 bases, V lost 5 bases, and 8 bases had no gene match. CDR3 length: 14 residues. Germline CDR1 is MDHEN and CDR2 is SYDVKM. CDR3 residues: CASSAQGALSGYTF. CDR3 DNA sequence: TGTGCCAGCAGTGCACAGGGGGCGTTGAGTGGCTACACCTTC.

The J gene is TRBJ2-7, the V gene TRBV6-6; 9 bases are a match to TRBD1. CDR3 length: 15 residues. From germline, CDR1 is MNHNY and CDR2 SVGAGI (reference sequence). J gave up 2 bases and V 1 base, and 3 bases lay outside the gene matches. CDR3 bases: TGTGCCAGCAGTTACTTGGGACAGGGCACCTACGAGCAGTACTTC. Translated: CASSYLGQGTYEQYF.